Listed below are T cell receptor beta chains from one sample, sequenced in a study of esophageal squamous cell carcinoma under preoperative chemotherapy. TCRdb reanalysed the PCR reads using MiXCR and keeps one entry per CDR3 protein. The sample yields about 16,000 distinct CDR3 sequences, 48% seen once. The sample was collected from a patient given preoperative chemotherapy. These receptors were collected from a human donor with esophageal squamous cell carcinoma. The donor label of this sample is uncertain. Each CDR3 is given with its conserved first and last residue. A D gene is named only where the DNA matches it firmly. Clone size is shown for a subset of rows, as once, few, many or a class of expanded clone.

>TRBV7-2|TRBJ2-1|-|few
CASSLGGSGSNEQFF
TGTGCCAGCAGCTTAGGTGGTAGCGGATCCAATGAGCAGTTCTTC
>TRBV6-1|TRBJ2-1|-|-
CAPAGAGQKETQFF
TGTGCCCCAGCAGGCGCGGGGCAGAAAGAGACCCAGTTCTTC
>TRBV12-3/TRBV12-4|TRBJ2-3|-|many
CASSLGPTTDTQYF
TGTGCCAGCAGTTTAGGGCCCACCACAGATACGCAGTATTTT
>TRBV11-3|TRBJ2-7|TRBD1|-
CASSLTGGFDEQYF
TGTGCCAGCAGCTTGACAGGGGGCTTCGACGAGCAGTACTTC
>TRBV7-3|TRBJ2-7|TRBD2|large
CASRFNGVSGRKAYEQYF
TGTGCCAGCAGGTTTAACGGGGTTAGCGGGAGGAAGGCATACGAGCAGTACTTC
>TRBV7-2|TRBJ2-3|TRBD2|-
CASSARGGGAKDIQYF
TGTGCCAGCAGCGCACGGGGGGGGGGGGCCAAAGATATTCAGTATTTC
>TRBV7-2|TRBJ2-3|-|-
CASSGRRGRGTDTQYF
TGTGCCAGCAGCGGACGACGGGGCCGGGGCACAGATACCCAGTATTTC
>TRBV7-2|TRBJ2-5|TRBD1|-
CASSPRQGWQETQYF
TGTGCCAGCAGCCCACGACAGGGGTGGCAAGAGACCCAGTACTTC
>TRBV6-1|TRBJ2-5|-|many
CASSELVETQYF
TGTGCCAGCAGTGAATTGGTAGAGACCCAGTACTTC
>TRBV7-6|TRBJ2-1|-|-
CASSLESGYNEQFF
TGTGCCAGCAGCTTAGAGTCCGGGTACAATGAGCAGTTCTTC
>TRBV20-1|TRBJ2-5|-|-
CSAKVPGAGETQYF
TGCAGTGCTAAGGTGCCGGGGGCAGGAGAGACCCAGTACTTC
>TRBV7-3|TRBJ2-5|TRBD1|many
CASSLNSGQGQETQYF
TGTGCCAGCAGCTTAAATTCGGGACAGGGGCAAGAGACCCAGTACTTC
>TRBV12-3/TRBV12-4|TRBJ2-5|TRBD1|-
CASRRQGGETQYF
TGTGCCAGCAGGAGACAGGGGGGAGAGACCCAGTACTTC
>TRBV7-9|TRBJ1-2|-|once
CASSLLRTEDYGYTF
TGTGCCAGCAGCTTACTAAGGACAGAAGACTATGGCTACACCTTC
>TRBV19|TRBJ2-7|-|-
CASSSPLWGYSEQYF
TGTGCCAGTAGTAGCCCCTTGTGGGGGTACAGCGAGCAGTACTTC
>TRBV27|TRBJ2-7|-|many
CASSPTVRSSYEQYF
TGTGCCAGCAGCCCGACAGTCAGGAGCTCCTACGAGCAGTACTTC
>TRBV7-3|TRBJ2-3|-|-
CASSRTLTKDTQYF
TGTGCCAGCAGCCGGACTCTCACAAAGGATACGCAGTATTTT
>TRBV7-2|TRBJ2-5|-|-
CASSLDPASKTQYF
TGTGCCAGCAGCTTAGATCCCGCCTCAAAGACCCAGTACTTC
>TRBV10-3|TRBJ2-1|TRBD2|-
CAIASGTSAYNEQFF
TGTGCCATCGCCTCCGGGACTAGCGCCTACAATGAGCAGTTCTTC
>TRBV5-5|TRBJ2-7|-|-
CASSRDARAYEQYF
TGTGCCAGCAGCCGGGACGCAAGGGCCTACGAGCAGTACTTC
>TRBV7-3|TRBJ2-3|-|few
CASSPGDTETQYF
TGTGCCAGCAGCCCAGGTGACACAGAGACCCAGTATTTT
>TRBV7-3|TRBJ2-7|TRBD1|-
CASSPTGVSGEQYF
TGTGCCAGCAGCCCGACAGGGGTTTCGGGCGAGCAGTACTTC
>TRBV12-3/TRBV12-4|TRBJ1-2|-|-
CASRPPGQNSGGYTF
TGTGCCAGCAGGCCTCCCGGCCAGAATTCGGGCGGCTACACCTTC
>TRBV12-3/TRBV12-4|TRBJ2-5|-|-
CASSPEKETQYF
TGTGCCAGCAGTCCAGAGAAGGAGACCCAGTACTTC
>TRBV6-1|TRBJ2-1|-|-
CASTSDTIYNEQFF
TGTGCCAGCACCTCGGACACCATTTACAATGAGCAGTTCTTC
>TRBV7-2|TRBJ2-1|TRBD2|-
CASSLNLLAGGINEQFF
TGTGCCAGCAGCCTCAATCTCCTAGCGGGGGGGATCAATGAGCAGTTCTTC
>TRBV7-3|TRBJ2-5|-|few
CASSWDGETQYF
TGTGCCAGCAGCTGGGATGGAGAGACCCAGTACTTC
>TRBV7-2|TRBJ1-2|-|-
CASSLDPSAGYTF
TGTGCCAGCAGCTTAGATCCGTCTGCGGGCTACACCTTC
>TRBV10-1|TRBJ2-5|TRBD2|-
CASSEGTSFETQYF
TGCGCCAGCAGTGAGGGGACTAGCTTCGAGACCCAGTACTTC
>TRBV11-3|TRBJ2-1|-|-
CASSLGARHYNEQFF
TGTGCCAGCAGCTTAGGCGCCCGACACTACAATGAGCAGTTCTTC
>TRBV7-3|TRBJ2-3|-|-
CAAGLGGGEIETQYF
TGTGCCGCGGGGCTCGGGGGCGGGGAGATAGAGACCCAGTATTTC
>TRBV7-8|TRBJ2-1|TRBD2|-
CASSLTSGRPRPDYNEQFF
TGTGCCAGCAGCCTGACTAGCGGGAGACCGCGCCCCGACTACAATGAGCAGTTCTTC
>TRBV11-3|TRBJ2-5|-|-
CASSLDWETQYF
TGTGCCAGCAGCTTAGATTGGGAGACCCAGTACTTC
>TRBV7-8|TRBJ2-3|-|-
CASSLVPAGGGHYTETQYF
TGTGCCAGCAGCTTAGTTCCGGCGGGTGGGGGCCACTACACAGAGACCCAGTATTTT
>TRBV7-2|TRBJ2-3|-|-
CASSPLATNTQYF
TGTGCCAGCAGCCCATTGGCCACAAATACTCAGTATTTC
>TRBV10-2|TRBJ2-1|TRBD2|many
CASSATSGGTYNEQFF
TGCGCCAGCAGTGCGACTAGCGGGGGAACCTACAATGAGCAGTTCTTC
>TRBV24-1|TRBJ2-5|TRBD1|-
CATSASGGNRPFF
TGTGCCACCAGTGCATCAGGGGGTAACCGACCGTTCTTC
>TRBV7-6|TRBJ1-6|-|-
CASSLYTNSPLHF
TGTGCCAGCAGCTTATATACTAATTCACCCCTCCACTTT
>TRBV25-1|TRBJ2-6|-|few
CASSVPGANVLTF
TGTGCCAGCAGTGTCCCGGGGGCCAACGTCCTGACTTTC
>TRBV7-8|TRBJ2-5|TRBD2|-
CASSSTSGGVGETQYF
TGTGCCAGCAGCTCGACTAGCGGGGGGGTAGGGGAGACCCAGTACTTC
>TRBV6-1|TRBJ2-7|-|-
CASSPRQVSYEQYF
TGTGCCAGCAGCCCACGACAGGTTTCCTACGAGCAGTACTTC
>TRBV6-9|TRBJ2-2|-|-
CASSDSKDYTGELFF
TGTGCCAGCAGTGATTCGAAGGACTACACCGGGGAGCTGTTTTTT